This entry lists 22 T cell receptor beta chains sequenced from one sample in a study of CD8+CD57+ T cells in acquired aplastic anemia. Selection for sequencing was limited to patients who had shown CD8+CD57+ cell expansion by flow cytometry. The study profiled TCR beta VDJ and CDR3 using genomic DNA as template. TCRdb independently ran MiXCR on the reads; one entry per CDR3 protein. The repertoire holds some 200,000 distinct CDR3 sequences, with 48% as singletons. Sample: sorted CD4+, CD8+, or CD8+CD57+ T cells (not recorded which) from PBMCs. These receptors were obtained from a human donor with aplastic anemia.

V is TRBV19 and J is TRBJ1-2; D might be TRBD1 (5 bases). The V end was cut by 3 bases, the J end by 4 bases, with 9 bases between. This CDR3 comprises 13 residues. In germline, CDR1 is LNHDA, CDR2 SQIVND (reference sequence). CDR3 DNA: TGTGCCAGTAGTATTGGGACTACCTATGGCTACACCTTC. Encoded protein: CASSIGTTYGYTF.

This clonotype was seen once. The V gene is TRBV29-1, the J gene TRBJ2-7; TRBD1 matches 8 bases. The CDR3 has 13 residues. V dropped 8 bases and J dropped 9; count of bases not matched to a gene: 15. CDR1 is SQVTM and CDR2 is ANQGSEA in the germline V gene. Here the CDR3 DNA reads TGCAGCTTCACCGGGACAGGCCTTTTTGGGCAGTACTTC. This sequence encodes CSFTGTGLFGQYF.

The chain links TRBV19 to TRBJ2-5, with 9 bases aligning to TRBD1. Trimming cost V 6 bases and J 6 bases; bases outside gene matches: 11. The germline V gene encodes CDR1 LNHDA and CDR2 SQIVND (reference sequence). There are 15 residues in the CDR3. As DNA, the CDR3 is TGTGCCAGTAGCGCCCGGGACAGGGACTTCCAGACCCAGTACTTC. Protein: CASSARDRDFQTQYF.

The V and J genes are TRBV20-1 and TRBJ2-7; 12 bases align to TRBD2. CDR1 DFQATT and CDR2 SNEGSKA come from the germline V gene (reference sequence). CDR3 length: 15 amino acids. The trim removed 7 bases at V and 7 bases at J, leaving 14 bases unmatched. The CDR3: CSEATGLAGVNEQYF. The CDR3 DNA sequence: TGCAGTGAAGCAACGGGACTAGCGGGCGTGAATGAGCAGTACTTC.

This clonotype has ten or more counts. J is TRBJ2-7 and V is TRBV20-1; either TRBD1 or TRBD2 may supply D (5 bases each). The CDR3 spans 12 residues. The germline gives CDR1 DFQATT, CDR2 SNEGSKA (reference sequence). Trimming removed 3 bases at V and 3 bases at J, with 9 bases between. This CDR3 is CSASPRGYEQYF. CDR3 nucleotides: TGCAGTGCTAGCCCGAGGGGCTACGAGCAGTACTTC.

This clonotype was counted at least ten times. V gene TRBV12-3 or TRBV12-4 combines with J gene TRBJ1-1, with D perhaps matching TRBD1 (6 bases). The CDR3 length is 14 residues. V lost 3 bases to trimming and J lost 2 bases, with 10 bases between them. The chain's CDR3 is CASSLTGRNTEAFF. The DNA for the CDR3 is TGTGCCAGCAGTTTGACAGGCCGAAACACTGAAGCTTTCTTT.

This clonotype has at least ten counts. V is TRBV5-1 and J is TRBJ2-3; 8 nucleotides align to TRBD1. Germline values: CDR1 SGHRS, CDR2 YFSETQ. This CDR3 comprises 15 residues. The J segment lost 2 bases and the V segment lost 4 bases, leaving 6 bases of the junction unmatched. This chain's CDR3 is CASSIMGQVTDTQYF. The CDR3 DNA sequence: TGCGCCAGCAGCATTATGGGACAGGTCACAGATACGCAGTATTTT.

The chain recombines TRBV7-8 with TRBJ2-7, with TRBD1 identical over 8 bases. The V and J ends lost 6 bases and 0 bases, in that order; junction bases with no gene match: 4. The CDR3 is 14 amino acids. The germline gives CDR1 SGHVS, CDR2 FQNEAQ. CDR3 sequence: CASSNRGNSYEQYF. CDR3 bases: TGTGCCAGCAGTAACAGGGGGAACTCCTACGAGCAGTACTTC.

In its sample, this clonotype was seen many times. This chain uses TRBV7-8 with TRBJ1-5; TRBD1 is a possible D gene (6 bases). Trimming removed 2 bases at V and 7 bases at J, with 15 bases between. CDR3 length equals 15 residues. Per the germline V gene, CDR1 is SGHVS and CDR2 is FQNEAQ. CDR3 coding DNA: TGTGCCAGCAGCTTATCGGCCCAGGGGCTCCAGCCCCAGCATTTT. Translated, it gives CASSLSAQGLQPQHF. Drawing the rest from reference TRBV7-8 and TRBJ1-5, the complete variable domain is GAGVSQSPRYKVAKRGQDVALRCDPISGHVSLFWYQQALGQGPEFLTYFQNEAQLDKSGLPSDRFFAERPEGSVSTLKIQRTQQEDSAVYLCASSLSAQGLQPQHFGDGTRLSIL.

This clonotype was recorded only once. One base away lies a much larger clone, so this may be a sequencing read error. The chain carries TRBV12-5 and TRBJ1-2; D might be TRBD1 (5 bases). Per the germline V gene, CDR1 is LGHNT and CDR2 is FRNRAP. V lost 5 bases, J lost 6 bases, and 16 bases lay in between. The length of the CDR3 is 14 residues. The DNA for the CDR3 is TGTGCTAGTGGTGGGGACGGCTACAACCATGGCTACACCTTC. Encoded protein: CASGGDGYNHGYTF.

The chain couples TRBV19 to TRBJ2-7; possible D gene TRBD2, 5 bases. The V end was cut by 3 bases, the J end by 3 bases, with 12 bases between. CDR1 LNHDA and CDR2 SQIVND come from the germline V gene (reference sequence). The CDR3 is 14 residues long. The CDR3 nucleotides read TGTGCCAGTAGTATGTTGGGCGGGTTCTACGAGCAGTACTTC. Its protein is CASSMLGGFYEQYF.

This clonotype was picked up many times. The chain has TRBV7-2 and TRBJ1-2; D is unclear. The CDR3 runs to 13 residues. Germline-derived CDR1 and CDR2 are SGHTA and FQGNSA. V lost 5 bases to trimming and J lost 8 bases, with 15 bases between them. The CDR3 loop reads CASSLGRFYGYTF. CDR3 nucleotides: TGTGCCAGCAGCCTCGGACGGTTCTACGGCTACACCTTC.

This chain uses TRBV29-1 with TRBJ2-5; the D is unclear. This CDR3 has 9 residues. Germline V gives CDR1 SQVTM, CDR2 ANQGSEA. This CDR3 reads CRYDKAPYF. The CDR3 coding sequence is TGCAGATACGACAAGGCCCCGTACTTC.

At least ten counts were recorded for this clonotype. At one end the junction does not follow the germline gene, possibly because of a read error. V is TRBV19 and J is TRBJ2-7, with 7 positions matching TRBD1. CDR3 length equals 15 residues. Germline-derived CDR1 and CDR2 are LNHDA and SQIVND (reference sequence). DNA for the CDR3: TGTGTCAGTAGCCAATCGACAGGGTTGAGATACGAGCAGTACTTC. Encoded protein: CVSSQSTGLRYEQYF.

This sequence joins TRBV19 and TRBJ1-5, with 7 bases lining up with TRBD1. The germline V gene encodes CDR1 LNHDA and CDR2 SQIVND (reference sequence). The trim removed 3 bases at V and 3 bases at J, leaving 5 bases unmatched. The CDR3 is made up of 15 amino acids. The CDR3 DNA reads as TGTGCCAGTAGTATTGACAGGGTCCCCAATCAGCCCCAGCATTTT. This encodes CASSIDRVPNQPQHF.

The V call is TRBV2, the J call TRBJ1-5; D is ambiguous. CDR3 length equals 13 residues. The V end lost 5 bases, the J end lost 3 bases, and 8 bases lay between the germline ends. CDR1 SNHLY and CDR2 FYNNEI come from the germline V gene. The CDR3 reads CASSREVNQPQHF. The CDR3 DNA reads TGTGCCAGCAGTAGGGAGGTCAATCAGCCCCAGCATTTT. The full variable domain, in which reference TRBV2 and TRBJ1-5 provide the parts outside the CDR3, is EPEVTQTPSHQVTQMGQEVILRCVPISNHLYFYWYRQILGQKVEFLVSFYNNEISEKSEIFDDQFSVERPDGSNFTLKIRSTKLEDSAMYFCASSREVNQPQHFGDGTRLSIL.

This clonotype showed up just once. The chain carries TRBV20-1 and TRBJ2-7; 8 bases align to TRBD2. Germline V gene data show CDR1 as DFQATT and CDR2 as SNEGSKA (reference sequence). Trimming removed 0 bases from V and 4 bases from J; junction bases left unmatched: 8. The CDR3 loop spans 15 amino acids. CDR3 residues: CSARETAGDVYEQYF. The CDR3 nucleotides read TGCAGTGCTAGAGAGACAGCGGGAGACGTATACGAGCAGTACTTC.

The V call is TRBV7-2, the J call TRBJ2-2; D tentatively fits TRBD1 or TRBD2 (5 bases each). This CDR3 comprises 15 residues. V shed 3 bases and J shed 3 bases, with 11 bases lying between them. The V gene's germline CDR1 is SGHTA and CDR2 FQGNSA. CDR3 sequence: CASSFQGVDTGELFF. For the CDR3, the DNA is TGTGCCAGCAGCTTTCAGGGAGTGGACACCGGGGAGCTGTTTTTT.

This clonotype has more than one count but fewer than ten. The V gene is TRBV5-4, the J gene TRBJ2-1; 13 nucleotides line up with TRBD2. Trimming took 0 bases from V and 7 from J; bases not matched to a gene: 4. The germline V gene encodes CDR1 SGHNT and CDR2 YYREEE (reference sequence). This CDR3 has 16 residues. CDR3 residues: CASSLGLAGGPNEQFF. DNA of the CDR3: TGTGCCAGCAGCTTGGGACTAGCGGGAGGTCCGAATGAGCAGTTCTTC.

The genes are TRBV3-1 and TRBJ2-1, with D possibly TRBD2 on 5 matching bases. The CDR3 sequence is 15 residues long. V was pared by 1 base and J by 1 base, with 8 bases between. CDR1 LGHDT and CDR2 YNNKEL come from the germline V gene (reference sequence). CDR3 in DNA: TGTGCCAGCAGCCAAGGAGCGGATTCCTACAATGAGCAGTTCTTC. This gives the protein CASSQGADSYNEQFF.

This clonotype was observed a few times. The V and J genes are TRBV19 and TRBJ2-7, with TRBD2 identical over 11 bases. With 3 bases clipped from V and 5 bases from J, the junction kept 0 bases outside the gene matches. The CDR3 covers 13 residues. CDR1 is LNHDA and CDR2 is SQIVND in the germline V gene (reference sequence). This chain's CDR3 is CASSMGLADEQYF. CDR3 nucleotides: TGTGCCAGTAGTATGGGACTAGCGGACGAGCAGTACTTC.

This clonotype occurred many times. Here the CDR3 DNA reads TGCGCCAGCAGCCAAGATTATCCGGACAGGGGATATCATGAGCAGTTCTTC. Protein sequence: CASSQDYPDRGYHEQFF. The chain joins TRBV4-3 to TRBJ2-1, with 9 bases matching TRBD1. Per the germline V gene, CDR1 is LGHNA and CDR2 is YSLEER. This CDR3 is 17 amino acids long. The ends lost 0 bases at V and 8 bases at J; junction bases unmatched: 11.